The 4 T cell receptor beta chains listed next were all sequenced from one sample in a study of early T cells in non-severe SARS-CoV-2 infection. TCRdb re-analysed the 5' RACE reads in MiXCR, keeping a single row per CDR3 protein. Of more than 65,000 distinct CDR3 sequences listed, around 15% are singletons. The material sequenced was whole blood, taken at baseline. These receptors were collected from an adult who was a healthcare worker with PCR-confirmed SARS-CoV-2 infection or an uninfected control (not recorded which).

The chain uses TRBV21-1 and TRBJ2-7; TRBD1 reflects the table's D call only, with no check against the DNA. TRBV21-1 is recorded as a pseudogene. The CDR3 extends over 16 amino acids. The CDR3 is CASSSTSAGGRSEQYF. CDR3 DNA sequence: TGTGCCAGCAGCAGCACTTCGGCAGGGGGAAGGAGCGAGCAGTACTTC.

This clonotype was detected only a few times. This chain uses TRBV20-1 with TRBJ2-3; D is possibly TRBD2 (5 bases). Looked up from germline, CDR1 is DFQATT and CDR2 is SNEGSKA (reference sequence). The CDR3 runs to 17 residues. The V end was cut by 0 bases, the J end by 2 bases, with 18 bases between. The CDR3 sequence: CSARDRGPKRVTDTQYF. Here the CDR3 DNA reads TGCAGTGCTAGAGATCGCGGGCCGAAAAGGGTCACAGATACGCAGTATTTT.

The chain combines TRBV19 with TRBJ2-2, with D possibly TRBD2 on 5 matching bases. The CDR3 consists of 15 residues. Germline CDR1 reads LNHDA; CDR2 reads SQIVND (reference sequence). V dropped 7 bases and J dropped 6 bases, with 18 bases sitting between them. For the CDR3, the DNA is TGTGCCAGTACCCTGTTCGGTTCCGGGGCCGGGGAGCTGTTTTTT. It translates to CASTLFGSGAGELFF.

The chain recombines TRBV5-6 with TRBJ2-3; unclear D gene. The CDR3 sequence is 16 residues long. The V gene's germline CDR1 is SGHDT and CDR2 YYEEEE. Deletions cut 2 bases from V and 2 bases from J, with 15 bases between. The chain's CDR3 is CASSFVTVLPTDTQYF. CDR3 DNA sequence: TGTGCCAGCAGCTTCGTTACTGTTCTCCCCACAGATACGCAGTATTTT.